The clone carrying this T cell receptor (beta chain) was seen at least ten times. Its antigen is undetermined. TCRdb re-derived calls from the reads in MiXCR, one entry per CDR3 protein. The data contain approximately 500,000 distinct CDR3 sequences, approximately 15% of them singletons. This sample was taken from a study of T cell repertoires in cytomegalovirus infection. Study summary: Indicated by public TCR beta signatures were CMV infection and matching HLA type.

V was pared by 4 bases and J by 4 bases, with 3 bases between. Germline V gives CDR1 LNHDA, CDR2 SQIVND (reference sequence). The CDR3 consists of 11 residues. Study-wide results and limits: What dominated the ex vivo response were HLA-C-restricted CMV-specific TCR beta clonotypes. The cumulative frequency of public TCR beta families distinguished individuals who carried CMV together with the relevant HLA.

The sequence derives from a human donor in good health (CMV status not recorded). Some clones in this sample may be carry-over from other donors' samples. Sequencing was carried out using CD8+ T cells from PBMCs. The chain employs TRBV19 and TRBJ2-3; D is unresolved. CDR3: CASSTSDTQYF. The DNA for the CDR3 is TGTGCCAGTAGTACTTCAGATACGCAGTATTTT.